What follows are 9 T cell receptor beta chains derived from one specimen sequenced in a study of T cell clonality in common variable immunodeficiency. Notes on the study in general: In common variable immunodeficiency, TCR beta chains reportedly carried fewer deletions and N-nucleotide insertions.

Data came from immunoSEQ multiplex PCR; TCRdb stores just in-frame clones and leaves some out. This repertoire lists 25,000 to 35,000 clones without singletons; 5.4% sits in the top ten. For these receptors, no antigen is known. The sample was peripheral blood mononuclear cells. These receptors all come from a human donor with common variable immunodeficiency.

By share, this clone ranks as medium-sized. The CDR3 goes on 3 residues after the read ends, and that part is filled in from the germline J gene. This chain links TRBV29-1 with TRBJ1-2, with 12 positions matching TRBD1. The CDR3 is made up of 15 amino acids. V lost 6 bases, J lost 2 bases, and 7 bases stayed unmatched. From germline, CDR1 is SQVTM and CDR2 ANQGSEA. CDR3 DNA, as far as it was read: TGCAGCGTCGCCGGGACAGGGGGCTGGAACTATGGC. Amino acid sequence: CSVAGTGGWNYG. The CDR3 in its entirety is CSVAGTGGWNYGYTF.

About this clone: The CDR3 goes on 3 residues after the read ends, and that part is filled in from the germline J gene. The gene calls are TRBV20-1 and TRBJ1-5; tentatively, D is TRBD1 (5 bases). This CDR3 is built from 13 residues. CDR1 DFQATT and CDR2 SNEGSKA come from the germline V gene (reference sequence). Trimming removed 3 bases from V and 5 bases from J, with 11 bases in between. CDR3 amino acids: CSARGGEDQPQHF. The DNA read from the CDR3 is TGCAGTGCTAGGGGGGGGGAGGATCAGCCC.

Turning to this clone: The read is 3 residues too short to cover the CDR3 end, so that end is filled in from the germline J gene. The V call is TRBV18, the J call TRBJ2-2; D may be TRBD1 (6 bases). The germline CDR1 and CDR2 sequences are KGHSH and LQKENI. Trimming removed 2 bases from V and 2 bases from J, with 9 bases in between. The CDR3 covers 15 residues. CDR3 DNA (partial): TGTGCCAGCTCACCAATGACAGGAAACACCGGGGAG. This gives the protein CASSPMTGNTGE. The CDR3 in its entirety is CASSPMTGNTGELFF.

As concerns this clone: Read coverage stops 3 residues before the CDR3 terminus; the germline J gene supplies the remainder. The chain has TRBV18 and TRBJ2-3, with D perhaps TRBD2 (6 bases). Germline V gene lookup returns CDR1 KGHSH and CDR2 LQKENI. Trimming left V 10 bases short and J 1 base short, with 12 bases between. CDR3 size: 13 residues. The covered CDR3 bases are TGTGCCACTTCGTCGGGGGGCACAGATACG. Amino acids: CATSSGGTDT. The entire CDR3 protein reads CATSSGGTDTQYF.

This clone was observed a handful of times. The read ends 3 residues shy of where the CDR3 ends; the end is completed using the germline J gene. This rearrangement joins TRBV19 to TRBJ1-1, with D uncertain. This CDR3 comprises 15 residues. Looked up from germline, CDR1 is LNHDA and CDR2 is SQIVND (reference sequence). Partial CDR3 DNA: TGTGCCAGTACCCCGGCAGGTTCCGTCAGGCCCGAA. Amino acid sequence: CASTPAGSVRPE. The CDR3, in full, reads CASTPAGSVRPEAFF. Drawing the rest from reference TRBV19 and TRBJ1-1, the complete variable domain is DGGITQSPKYLFRKEGQNVTLSCEQNLNHDAMYWYRQDPGQGLRLIYYSQIVNDFQKGDIAEGYSVSREKKESFPLTVTSAQKNPTAFYLCASTPAGSVRPEAFFGQGTRLTVV.

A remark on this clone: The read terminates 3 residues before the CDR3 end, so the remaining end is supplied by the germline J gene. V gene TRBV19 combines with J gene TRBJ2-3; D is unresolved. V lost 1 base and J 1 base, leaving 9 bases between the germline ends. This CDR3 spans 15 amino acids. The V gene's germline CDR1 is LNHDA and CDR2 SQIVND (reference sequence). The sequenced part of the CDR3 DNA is TGTGCCAGTAGTATAGGTGCGGATCGCACAGATACG. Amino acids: CASSIGADRTDT. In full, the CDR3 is CASSIGADRTDTQYF.

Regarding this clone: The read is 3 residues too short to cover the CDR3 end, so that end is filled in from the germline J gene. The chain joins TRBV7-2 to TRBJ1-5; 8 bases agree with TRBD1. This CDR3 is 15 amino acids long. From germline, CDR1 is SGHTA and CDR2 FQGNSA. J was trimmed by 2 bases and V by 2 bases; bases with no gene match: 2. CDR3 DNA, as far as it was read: TGTGCCAGCAGCTTAAAGGGACAGGGCAATCAGCCC. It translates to CASSLKGQGNQP. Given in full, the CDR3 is CASSLKGQGNQPQHF. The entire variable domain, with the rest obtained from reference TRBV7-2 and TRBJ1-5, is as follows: GAGVSQSPSNKVTEKGKDVELRCDPISGHTALYWYRQSLGQGLEFLIYFQGNSAPDKSGLPSDRFSAERTGGSVSTLTIQRTQQEDSAVYLCASSLKGQGNQPQHFGDGTRLSIL.

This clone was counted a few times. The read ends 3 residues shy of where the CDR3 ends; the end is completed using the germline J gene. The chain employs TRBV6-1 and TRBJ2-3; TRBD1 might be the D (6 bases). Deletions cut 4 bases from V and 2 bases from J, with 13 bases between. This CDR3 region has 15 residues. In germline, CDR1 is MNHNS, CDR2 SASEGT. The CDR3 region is CASSGTTGYTDTQYF. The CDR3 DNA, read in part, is TGTGCCAGCAGTGGTACGACAGGCTACACAGATACG.

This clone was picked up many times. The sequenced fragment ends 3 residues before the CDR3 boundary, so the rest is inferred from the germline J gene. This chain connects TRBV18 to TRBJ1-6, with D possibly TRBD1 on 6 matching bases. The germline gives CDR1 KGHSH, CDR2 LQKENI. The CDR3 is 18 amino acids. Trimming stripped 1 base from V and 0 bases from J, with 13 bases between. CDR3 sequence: CASSPLAGASSYNSPLHF. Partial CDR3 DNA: TGTGCCAGCTCACCACTTGCAGGGGCGAGCTCCTATAATTCACCC.